This is a list of T cell receptor beta chains from one sample in a study of shared T cell receptors in the human thymus. Generated by immunoSEQ multiplex PCR, the TCRdb table keeps only in-frame clones and is missing some. The table lists some 700,000 clones, approximately 85% of them singletons. This same sample was also taken into another study, of human thymus T cells.

What was sequenced was thymocytes. These receptors were collected from a girl in the first two years of life with a congenital heart defect. CDR3s include the opening cysteine and the closing phenylalanine or tryptophan. Each record gives: V gene, clone size, J gene, CDR3 protein. Clone size is shown for a subset of rows, as once, few, many or a class of expanded clone.

V gene: TRBV9
clone size: -
J gene: TRBJ1-2
CDR3 protein: CASRTGNYGYTF

V gene: TRBV19
clone size: -
J gene: TRBJ1-5
CDR3 protein: CASSTNQGANQPQHF

V gene: TRBV5-1
clone size: -
J gene: TRBJ1-3
CDR3 protein: CASRLLGQGEENTIYF

V gene: TRBV2
clone size: -
J gene: TRBJ2-6
CDR3 protein: CASSEEEGASSGANVLTF

V gene: TRBV28
clone size: -
J gene: TRBJ1-2
CDR3 protein: CAITGINYGYTF

V gene: TRBV5-8
clone size: -
J gene: TRBJ1-2
CDR3 protein: CAPRGTGLVANYGYTF

V gene: TRBV1
clone size: -
J gene: TRBJ2-5
CDR3 protein: CTSSQGQQETQYF

V gene: TRBV19
clone size: -
J gene: TRBJ1-1
CDR3 protein: CASTPIGDSRADFNTEAFF

V gene: TRBV7-2
clone size: -
J gene: TRBJ2-2
CDR3 protein: CASSLAQDRPNTGELFF

V gene: TRBV9
clone size: few
J gene: TRBJ2-2
CDR3 protein: CASSVETDRGETGELFF

V gene: TRBV7-8
clone size: -
J gene: TRBJ2-5
CDR3 protein: CASSGGETQYF

V gene: TRBV10-1
clone size: -
J gene: TRBJ1-1
CDR3 protein: CASTMNTEAFF

V gene: TRBV5-1
clone size: once
J gene: TRBJ1-2
CDR3 protein: CASSLPGLLFQSYGYTF

V gene: TRBV11-2
clone size: -
J gene: TRBJ1-2
CDR3 protein: CATRAGNDGYTF

V gene: TRBV7-2
clone size: once
J gene: TRBJ1-6
CDR3 protein: CASSLVQPPRPLHF

V gene: TRBV5-6
clone size: -
J gene: TRBJ1-1
CDR3 protein: CASSLGRGNTEAFF

V gene: TRBV28
clone size: -
J gene: TRBJ1-3
CDR3 protein: CASSSTGNPGNTIYF

V gene: TRBV5-1
clone size: -
J gene: TRBJ1-5
CDR3 protein: CASSLAGQGSGPQHF

V gene: TRBV5-4
clone size: -
J gene: TRBJ2-3
CDR3 protein: CASSLIQTAEGTQYF

V gene: TRBV9
clone size: -
J gene: TRBJ1-2
CDR3 protein: CASSEAPGVTDYGYTF

V gene: TRBV7-6
clone size: -
J gene: TRBJ1-3
CDR3 protein: CASSRGPGQGINTIYF

V gene: TRBV5-1
clone size: few
J gene: TRBJ1-2
CDR3 protein: CASSPAGGAGYGYTF

V gene: TRBV5-4
clone size: -
J gene: TRBJ2-3
CDR3 protein: CASSLGGLAERTDTQYF

V gene: TRBV30
clone size: -
J gene: TRBJ1-6
CDR3 protein: CAWSVGLRRNSPLHF

V gene: TRBV5-1
clone size: -
J gene: TRBJ1-4
CDR3 protein: CASSPGQENEKLFF

V gene: TRBV4-1
clone size: -
J gene: TRBJ2-3
CDR3 protein: CASSQDLEPVRTSVADTQYF

V gene: TRBV5-5
clone size: -
J gene: TRBJ1-1
CDR3 protein: CASSSRQGNTEAFF

V gene: TRBV4-1
clone size: -
J gene: TRBJ1-1
CDR3 protein: CASSQALGRAGAFF

V gene: TRBV4-1
clone size: -
J gene: TRBJ2-2
CDR3 protein: CASSQSPRGTTGELFF

V gene: TRBV7-6
clone size: -
J gene: TRBJ1-1
CDR3 protein: CASSFKEWAGNRGRTEAFF

V gene: TRBV4-1
clone size: -
J gene: TRBJ1-1
CDR3 protein: CASSQEVGGRGLFVEAFF

V gene: TRBV7-4
clone size: -
J gene: TRBJ2-1
CDR3 protein: CASSPPGKHNEQFF